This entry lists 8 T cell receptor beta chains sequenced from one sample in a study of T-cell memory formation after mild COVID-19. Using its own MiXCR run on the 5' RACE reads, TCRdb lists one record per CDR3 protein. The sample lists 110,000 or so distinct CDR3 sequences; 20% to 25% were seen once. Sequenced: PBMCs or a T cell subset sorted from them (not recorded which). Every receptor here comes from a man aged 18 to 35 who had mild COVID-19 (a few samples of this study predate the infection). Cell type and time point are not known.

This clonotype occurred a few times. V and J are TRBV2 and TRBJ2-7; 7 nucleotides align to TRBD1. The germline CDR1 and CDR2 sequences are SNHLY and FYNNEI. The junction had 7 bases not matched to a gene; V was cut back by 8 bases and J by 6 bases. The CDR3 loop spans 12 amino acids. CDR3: CASRQDRVEQYV. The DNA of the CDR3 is TGTGCCAGCCGCCAAGACAGGGTCGAGCAGTACGTC.

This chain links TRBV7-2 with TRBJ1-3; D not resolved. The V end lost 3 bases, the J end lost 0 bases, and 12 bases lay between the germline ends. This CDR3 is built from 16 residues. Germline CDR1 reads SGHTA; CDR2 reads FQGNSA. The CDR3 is CASSLGFGYSGNTIYF. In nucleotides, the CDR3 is TGTGCCAGCAGCTTGGGCTTTGGGTACTCTGGAAACACCATATATTTT.

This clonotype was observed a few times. The CDR3 nucleotides read TGTGCCAGTAGTATATCCCCTTTCGGGAACTATGGCTACACCTTC. This sequence encodes CASSISPFGNYGYTF. V is TRBV19 and J is TRBJ1-2; no definite D call. The CDR3 extends over 15 amino acids. With 2 bases removed from V and 2 bases from J, the gap between germline ends came to 12 bases. Germline loops: CDR1 LNHDA, CDR2 SQIVND (reference sequence).

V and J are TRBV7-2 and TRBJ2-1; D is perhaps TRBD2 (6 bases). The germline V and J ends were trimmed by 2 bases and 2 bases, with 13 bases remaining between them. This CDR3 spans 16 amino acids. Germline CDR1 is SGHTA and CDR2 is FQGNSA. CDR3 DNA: TGTGCCAGCAGCTTATATAGGACGGGGGCCTACAATGAGCAGTTCTTC. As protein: CASSLYRTGAYNEQFF.

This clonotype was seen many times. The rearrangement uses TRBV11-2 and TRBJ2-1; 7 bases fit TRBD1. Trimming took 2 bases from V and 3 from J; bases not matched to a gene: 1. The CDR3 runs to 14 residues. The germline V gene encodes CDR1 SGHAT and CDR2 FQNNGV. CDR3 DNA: TGTGCCAGCAGCTTATGGGACAGCTACAATGAGCAGTTCTTC. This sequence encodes CASSLWDSYNEQFF.

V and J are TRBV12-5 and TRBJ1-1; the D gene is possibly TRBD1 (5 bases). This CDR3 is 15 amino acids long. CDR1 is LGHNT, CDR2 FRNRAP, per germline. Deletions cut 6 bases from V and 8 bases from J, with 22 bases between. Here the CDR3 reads CASGWAREGEEEAFF. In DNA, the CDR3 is TGTGCTAGTGGCTGGGCCAGGGAAGGTGAGGAAGAAGCTTTCTTT.

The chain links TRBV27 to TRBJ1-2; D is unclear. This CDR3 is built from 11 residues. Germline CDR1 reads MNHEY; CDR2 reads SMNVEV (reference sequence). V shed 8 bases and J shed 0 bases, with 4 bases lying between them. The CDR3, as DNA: TGTGCCAGCGCGTCTAACTATGGCTACACCTTC. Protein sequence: CASASNYGYTF.

The chain's CDR3 is CASSLDPGGYTF. CDR3 DNA: TGTGCCAGCAGCCTCGATCCGGGGGGCTACACCTTC. The rearrangement joins TRBV5-5 to TRBJ1-2, with no clear D. The CDR3 consists of 12 residues. The germline gives CDR1 SGHKS, CDR2 YYEKEE (reference sequence). V lost 4 bases and J lost 8, with 12 bases in between.